The TCR beta chain described here comes from a study of blood T cell repertoires in COVID-19 (dated by TCRdb to the early 2020s). Background for the entire study: Collaborator samples came from the United States, Italy and Spain and covered acute and convalescent phases of COVID-19. The prospective study material was composed of cDNA or gDNA derived from T cells, B-cell-depleted T cells, or PBMCs. The dataset comprised deeply sampled blood TCRbeta repertoires from subjects exposed to, actively infected with, or recovered from COVID-19. A freely available public database, intended as a resource for researchers studying the immune response to SARS-CoV-2, is where the repertoires were released. The samples were drawn from two sources: the first 160 participants of the ongoing ImmuneRACE study, and over 950 subjects contributed by 6 global collaborators. Nearly every sample came with metadata listing a de-identified subject ID, COVID-19 status, age in years and sex. Where HLA class I and class II types were available, the types were taken from metadata supplied by the sample provider, not from assay-based typing.

For this clone: There is no known antigen for this receptor. No per-base quality is available; no much larger clone lies one base away.

The immunoSEQ Assay, a bias-controlled multiplex PCR, was used to amplify TCRbeta CDR3 regions from genomic DNA. In the paper's pipeline: Within the assay, amplification of reference gene primers was used to estimate how many nucleated cells each sample contained. To quantify the absolute abundance of each unique TCRbeta CDR3 rearrangement, sequence reads were collapsed and filtered. Productive Simpson clonality was computed per sample as the square root of Simpson's diversity index over productive rearrangements. The source is immuneACCESS, and TCRdb retained only in-frame sequences with V and J called. Part of the clones is not carried over; for the studies checked, unresolved V genes explain less than half of this, and the remainder is unexplained. V and J calls and clone size follow that table, whereas D and trimming were derived from the DNA. Present in this sample are roughly 280,000 clones, 85% to 90% of which were seen just once. Clones ranked in the top ten supply 3.6% of the sample.

Overall study outcomes, separate from this receptor: The amount of clinical and demographic metadata varied by source and participant and was provided uncurated.

Whole blood was collected in K2EDTA tubes by collaborating institutions according to the institutions' own protocols. For TCRbeta analysis, collaborator samples were shipped as frozen whole blood, as isolated PBMCs, or as DNA extracted from either sample type. Counted from cysteine to phenylalanine, this CDR3 has 13 amino acids. The only DNA kept is the CDR3, 39 bases in frame from the first base. After removal of 6 bases from V and 3 bases from J, the junction retains 7 bases not matched to a gene. The germline V gene (reference sequence) yields GTSNPN for CDR1 and SVGIG for CDR2. The source material was peripheral blood. Here the chain combines TRBV30 and TRBJ2-5; the central 7 bases match TRBD1. The sequence derives from a man aged 18 to 29 with active or convalescent COVID-19. This receptor has the CDR3 CACAGDSKETQYF. The nucleotides read TGTGCCTGTGCAGGGGACAGTAAAGAGACCCAGTACTTC. Joined to the reference TRBV30 and TRBJ2-5 proteins, this CDR3 gives the full variable domain: SQTIHQWPATLVQPVGSPLSLECTVEGTSNPNLYWYRQAAGRGLQLLFYSVGIGQISSEVPQNLSASRPQDRQFILSSKKLLLSDSGFYLCACAGDSKETQYFGPGTRLLVL.